In this sample, the clone carrying this TCR beta chain turned up many times. Its specificity is unknown. Time point noted: newly diagnosed GD, antithyroid drugs for less than 3 months. PBMC RNA was the source of the TCR library. Patients came through an endocrinology department, and that department was in Xi'an, China. The authors built TCR beta libraries using iRepertoire HTBI primers and Arm-PCR of CDR3 regions. TCRdb re-derived calls from the multiplex PCR reads in MiXCR, one entry per CDR3 protein. The sample lists some 240,000 distinct CDR3 sequences, roughly a fifth occurring once. CDR1 is KGHDR, CDR2 SFDVKD, per germline. Losses at the gene ends were 9 bases for V and 5 bases for J; bases not matched to a gene: 5. The CDR3 is made up of 12 amino acids. The data were obtained in a study of regulatory T cells in long-lasting Graves disease. Study-wide findings and caveats: Shared public clonotypes totalled about 2,700 in persistent patients, compared with roughly 970 in new patients. Persistent disease preferred TRBV28, TRBJ1-2 and TRBJ2-5; new disease, TRBV20-1 and TRBJ2-1.

These data were likewise used in another study, on T cells in Graves' hyperthyroidism and ophthalmopathy. That publication notes: In the first-round RT-PCR of the TCR CDR3, the HTBI primer set was used.

V usage is TRBV24-1 and J usage is TRBJ2-5; 7 bases are a match to TRBD2. Specimen: peripheral blood mononuclear cells (PBMCs), collected at new diagnosis, from a patient treated with antithyroid drugs. This TCR was recovered from a woman in her twenties or thirties with Graves disease. Here the CDR3 DNA reads TGTGCCACCGCGGGAGAGGGCGAGACCCAGTACTTC. Its protein is CATAGEGETQYF.